The entry below gives a single T cell receptor beta chain sequence along with its context. It lacks a known antigen. No base quality values were provided; no much bigger clone lies one nucleotide off. In the prospective study, participants were about 18 to 100 years old, resided in about two dozen geographic areas of the United States, and were enrolled through a virtual design. Cohort assignment in the prospective study relied on participant-reported clinical history from a screening survey and a study questionnaire. Each participant in the prospective study had whole blood, serum and a nasopharyngeal or oropharyngeal swab collected by mobile phlebotomists. Participants in the prospective study had the option to provide additional blood draws and questionnaires over a roughly two-month period. Before DNA extraction, prospective study blood samples were shipped either frozen or at room temperature.

V is reduced by 3 bases and J by 10 bases, leaving a spacing of 19 bases between them. There are 15 amino acids in the CDR3, from cysteine to phenylalanine inclusive. CDR3 DNA is the only sequence kept; it has 45 bases, read in frame from the first base. CDR1 and CDR2 are drawn from the germline V gene (reference sequence): LNHDA, SQIVND. TCRbeta CDR3 regions were amplified from genomic DNA by means of the immunoSEQ Assay, a bias-controlled multiplex PCR. The authors processed their data as follows. The number of nucleated cells in each sample was estimated from the amplification of reference gene primers within the assay. Sequence reads were collapsed and filtered to measure the absolute abundance of every unique TCRbeta CDR3 rearrangement. For each sample, productive Simpson clonality was calculated by taking the square root of Simpson's diversity index across productive rearrangements. TCRdb stores this immuneACCESS table with in-frame sequences only. Part of the clones is absent; in the studies checked, under half of the shortfall reflects unresolved V genes, and no reason is known for the rest. The V and J calls and the clone size are those of that table, but D and trimming were determined from the DNA. Counted in this sample were more than 300,000 clones; more than 75% of them appeared once. The ten largest account for 1.5% to 2.5% of the sample.

The data are from a study of blood T cell repertoires in COVID-19 (dated by TCRdb to 2019 to 2021). About the investigation overall: Recovered participants in ImmuneRACE Cohort 3 were defined by two consecutive negative NP/OP PCR tests, clearance by a healthcare professional, or resolution of symptoms. The collaborator samples originated in the United States, Italy and Spain and spanned the acute and convalescent phases of COVID-19. Where available, HLA class I and class II types were taken from metadata supplied by the sample provider and were not determined by assay-based typing. The dataset comprised deeply sampled blood TCRbeta repertoires from subjects exposed to, actively infected with, or recovered from COVID-19. The sample metadata nearly always contained a de-identified subject ID, COVID-19 status, age in years and sex. Samples came from the ongoing ImmuneRACE study (first 160 participants) plus 1,254 subjects from 6 global collaborators. The prospective study material was composed of cDNA or gDNA derived from T cells, B-cell-depleted T cells, or PBMCs. A freely available public database, intended as a resource for researchers studying the immune response to SARS-CoV-2, is where the repertoires were released. Study-wide findings and limitations: Clinical and demographic metadata were provided uncurated, with the amount varying by source and participant.

Rearrangement joined TRBV19 to TRBJ2-1; a tentative D call is TRBD2 (6 bases match). This receptor was identified in a man aged 40-55 years in a cohort exposed to, infected with or recovered from COVID-19 (not recorded which). The sequenced sample consisted of PBMCs or T cells enriched from blood (not recorded which). The CDR3 here reads CASSIQPGSTGEQFF. In nucleotide form, the sequence is TGTGCCAGTAGTATCCAGCCCGGGAGTACGGGGGAGCAGTTCTTC. Joined to the reference TRBV19 and TRBJ2-1 proteins, this CDR3 gives the full variable domain: DGGITQSPKYLFRKEGQNVTLSCEQNLNHDAMYWYRQDPGQGLRLIYYSQIVNDFQKGDIAEGYSVSREKKESFPLTVTSAQKNPTAFYLCASSIQPGSTGEQFFGPGTRLTVL.